The rows below give T cell receptor beta chains drawn from one sample of a study of blood T cell repertoires in COVID-19. TCRdb's table, derived via immunoSEQ multiplex PCR, lists solely in-frame clones and lacks some. The table records about 200,000 clones, 87% of them present only once. Sequenced: peripheral blood. The origin of the receptors is a man aged 35 to 55 with active or convalescent COVID-19. CDR3s include the opening cysteine and the closing phenylalanine or tryptophan. A D gene is named only where the DNA matches it firmly. Clone size is not always given. Where it is, it says once, few, many or a class for expanded clones.

j_call | clone_size | d_call | v_call | cdr3_nt | cdr3_aa
TRBJ2-7 | few | TRBD1 | TRBV6-5 | TGTGCCAGCAAGGAAATGGACAGGTCTACCTACGAGCAGTACTTC | CASKEMDRSTYEQYF
TRBJ1-1 | . | TRBD1 | TRBV5-4 | TGTGCCAGCAGCTTTCGGACAGGGGTTACTGAAGCTTTCTTT | CASSFRTGVTEAFF
TRBJ2-7 | . | TRBD1 | TRBV5-6 | TGTGCCAGCAGCCCCGACAGGGGTGTCTCCTACGAGCAGTACTTC | CASSPDRGVSYEQYF
TRBJ1-2 | . | TRBD1 | TRBV2 | TGTGCCAGCAGGGCAGACAGGGGGCGATATGGCTACACCTTC | CASRADRGRYGYTF
TRBJ1-4 | . | TRBD1 | TRBV4-1 | TGCGCCAGCAGCCAAGGGACAGGGGTCTTCCGGGGGAATGAAAAACTGTTTTTT | CASSQGTGVFRGNEKLFF
TRBJ2-3 | . | . | TRBV4-1 | TGCGCCAGCAGCCAAGTAGTAGAAGATACGCAGTATTTT | CASSQVVEDTQYF
TRBJ2-3 | . | . | TRBV9 | TGTGCCAGCAGCCCCTCCACGGGGGATACGCAGTATTTT | CASSPSTGDTQYF
TRBJ2-7 | . | TRBD2 | TRBV15 | TGTGCCACCAGCAGAGAGGCTAGCGGGGGGACCTACGAGCAGTACTTC | CATSREASGGTYEQYF
TRBJ1-4 | . | . | TRBV19 | TGTGCCAGTAGTATCGACAGCCGGTCCCCTGCAACTAATGAAAAACTGTTTTTT | CASSIDSRSPATNEKLFF
TRBJ1-6 | . | TRBD1 | TRBV7-9 | TGTGCCAGCAGCTTTCCCGGACAGGGGAGTTCACCCCTCCACTTT | CASSFPGQGSSPLHF
TRBJ1-1 | . | . | TRBV6-4 | TGTGCCAGCAGTCAACGACAGAAGGTGAACACTGAAGCTTTCTTT | CASSQRQKVNTEAFF
TRBJ2-7 | . | TRBD1 | TRBV28 | TGTGCCAGCAGTTTGACAGGGCACGAGCAGTACTTC | CASSLTGHEQYF
TRBJ1-1 | . | . | TRBV12-3/TRBV12-4 | TGTGCCAGCAGTTCCCAAGACAGGTCTGAAGCTTTCTTT | CASSSQDRSEAFF
TRBJ1-3 | few | . | TRBV12-5 | TGTGCTAGTGGTTTGGCCCGGGATCCTGGAAACACCATATATTTT | CASGLARDPGNTIYF
TRBJ2-3 | . | TRBD1 | TRBV3-1/TRBV3-2 | TGTGCCAGCAGCCAGAGGGCGGGACAGGGTACAGATACGCAGTATTTT | CASSQRAGQGTDTQYF
TRBJ1-1 | . | . | TRBV5-1 | TGCGCCAGCAGCTTGGTGGGGGCCCAAACTGAAGCTTTCTTT | CASSLVGAQTEAFF
TRBJ1-4 | . | TRBD1 | TRBV9 | TGTGCCAGCAGCGTAGAGGGAGGGGACAGGGGTGAAGAAAAACTGTTTTTT | CASSVEGGDRGEEKLFF
TRBJ1-2 | . | TRBD1 | TRBV5-1 | TGCGCCAGCAGCCTCGACAGGGGGCAGGGCTACACCTTC | CASSLDRGQGYTF
TRBJ2-7 | . | . | TRBV21-1 | TGTGCCAGCAGCAGTACGGCTAGCGGGAGAGGCTACGAGCAGTACTTC | CASSSTASGRGYEQYF
TRBJ1-5 | . | . | TRBV30 | TGTGCCTGGAGGGCAGGGCCAGGCAATCAGCCCCAGCATTTT | CAWRAGPGNQPQHF
TRBJ2-7 | . | TRBD1 | TRBV5-1 | TGCGCCAGCAGCTCAGGTTGGGACAGGTTAGCCTACGAGCAGTACTTC | CASSSGWDRLAYEQYF
TRBJ2-5 | . | . | TRBV28 | TGTGCCAGCAGTTTGGTCGGGAGAGAGACCCAGTACTTC | CASSLVGRETQYF
TRBJ2-7 | . | . | TRBV5-6 | TGTGCCAGCAGCCAAGCAGGGTTCGAGCAGTACTTC | CASSQAGFEQYF
TRBJ1-4 | . | TRBD1 | TRBV28 | TGTGCCAGCAGTCGACAGGGAACATATTATGAAAAACTGTTTTTT | CASSRQGTYYEKLFF
TRBJ2-7 | . | . | TRBV9 | TGTGCCAGCAGCGTGCTAGCGAGCACCTACGAGCAGTACTTC | CASSVLASTYEQYF